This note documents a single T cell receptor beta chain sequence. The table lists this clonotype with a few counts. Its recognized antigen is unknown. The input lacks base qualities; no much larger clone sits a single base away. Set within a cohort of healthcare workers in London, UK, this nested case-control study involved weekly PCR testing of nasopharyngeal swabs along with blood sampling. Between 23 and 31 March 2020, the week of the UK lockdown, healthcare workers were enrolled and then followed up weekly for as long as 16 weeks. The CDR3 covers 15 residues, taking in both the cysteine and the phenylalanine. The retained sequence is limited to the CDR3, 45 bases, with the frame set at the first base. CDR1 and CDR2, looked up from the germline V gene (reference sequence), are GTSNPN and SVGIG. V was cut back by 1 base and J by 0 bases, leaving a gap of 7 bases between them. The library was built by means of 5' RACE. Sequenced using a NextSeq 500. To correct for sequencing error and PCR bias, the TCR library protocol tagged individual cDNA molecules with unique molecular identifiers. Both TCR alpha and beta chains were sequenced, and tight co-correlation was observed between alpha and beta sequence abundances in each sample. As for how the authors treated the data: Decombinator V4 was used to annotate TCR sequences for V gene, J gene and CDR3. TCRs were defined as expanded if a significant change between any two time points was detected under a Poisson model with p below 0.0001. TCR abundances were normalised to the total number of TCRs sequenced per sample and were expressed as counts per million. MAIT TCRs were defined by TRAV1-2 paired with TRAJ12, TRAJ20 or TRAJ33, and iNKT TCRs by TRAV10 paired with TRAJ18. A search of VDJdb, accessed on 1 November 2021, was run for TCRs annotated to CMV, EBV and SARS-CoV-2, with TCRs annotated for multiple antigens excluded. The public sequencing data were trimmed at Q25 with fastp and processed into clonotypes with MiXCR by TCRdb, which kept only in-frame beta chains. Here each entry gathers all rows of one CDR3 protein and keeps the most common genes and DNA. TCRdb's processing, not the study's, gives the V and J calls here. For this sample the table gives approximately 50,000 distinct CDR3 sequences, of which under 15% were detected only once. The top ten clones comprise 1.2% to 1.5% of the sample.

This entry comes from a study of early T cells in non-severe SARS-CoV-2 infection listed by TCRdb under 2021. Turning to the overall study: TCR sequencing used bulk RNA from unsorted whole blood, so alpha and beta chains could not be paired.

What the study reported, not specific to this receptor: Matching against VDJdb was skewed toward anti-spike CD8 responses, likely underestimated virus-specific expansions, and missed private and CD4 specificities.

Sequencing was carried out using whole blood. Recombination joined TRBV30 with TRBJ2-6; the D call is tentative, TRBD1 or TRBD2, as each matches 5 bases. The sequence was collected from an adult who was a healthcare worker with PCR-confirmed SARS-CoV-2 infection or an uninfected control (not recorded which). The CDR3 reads CAWSAGSSGANVLTF. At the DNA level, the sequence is TGTGCCTGGAGTGCAGGGAGCTCTGGGGCCAACGTCCTGACTTTC.